These T cell receptor beta chains were read from a single sample in a study of T cells in tuberculosis. Repertoires were generated with immunoSEQ multiplex PCR, while TCRdb's copy carries only in-frame clones and drops some. The sample lists roughly 35,000 clones, 85% to 95% occurring once. The sample was PBMCs. Receptor source: a donor aged 10-30 years with latent tuberculosis or without tuberculosis infection. CDR3s include the opening cysteine and the closing phenylalanine or tryptophan.

v_call	j_call	cdr3_aa
TRBV5-1	TRBJ2-1	CASSLMGASYNEQFF
TRBV19	TRBJ1-4	CASRSRGESEKLFF
TRBV5-1	TRBJ1-2	CASSSGQLHNYGYTF
TRBV27	TRBJ1-2	CASSRQGGFNYGYTF
TRBV7-6	TRBJ1-4	CASSLYSEAKLFF
TRBV7-2	TRBJ1-3	CASSLAGQGSGNTIYF
TRBV19	TRBJ1-2	CASSISRQSYGYTF
TRBV9	TRBJ2-3	CASSVAGGPTDTQYF
TRBV19	TRBJ1-2	CASSQGYGYTF
TRBV6-5	TRBJ1-1	CASSYDRQNTEAFF
TRBV7-3	TRBJ2-7	CASSHLTGYEQYF
TRBV4-3	TRBJ1-5	CASSQGEGGRYSNQPQHF
TRBV27	TRBJ2-3	CASSLQAGPDTDTQYF
TRBV6-5	TRBJ1-5	CASSYAGTGNQPQHF
TRBV7-3	TRBJ2-1	CASSLTRGREQFF
TRBV9	TRBJ2-3	CASSVSGGGDTQYF
TRBV6-1	TRBJ1-2	CACGRGSTNYGYTF
TRBV7-2	TRBJ1-5	CASSANREPQHF
TRBV5-5	TRBJ2-7	CASSLAGSSYEQYF
TRBV29-1	TRBJ1-2	CSGEDSTRGYTF
TRBV5-8	TRBJ1-5	CASSWPDGGRFRQPQHF
TRBV6-5	TRBJ1-1	CASSYSDREGAEAFF
TRBV6-5	TRBJ1-4	CASSIKQGREKLFF
TRBV6-1	TRBJ2-7	CASIPGSGEQYF
TRBV6-5	TRBJ2-7	CASSYSRASYEQYF
TRBV7-2	TRBJ2-7	CASSRVEGYEQYF
TRBV6-1	TRBJ1-1	CASSEAPAGSTEAFF
TRBV19	TRBJ1-6	CASSIAHRRNSPLHF
TRBV25-1	TRBJ2-7	CASSNPGTIGDEQYF
TRBV5-1	TRBJ2-7	CASSSFLQGGEQYF
TRBV7-2	TRBJ2-7	CASSLYGNNYEQYF
TRBV4-3	TRBJ2-3	CASSQEAGGHTDTQYF
TRBV5-6	TRBJ1-5	CASSTGTSNQPQHF
TRBV27	TRBJ1-5	CASSDQQGVQPQHF
TRBV6-1	TRBJ2-1	CASSERTSGVYNEQFF
TRBV19	TRBJ1-5	CASSIRRGNQPQHF
TRBV4-3	TRBJ1-1	CASSQSVRDLHTEAFF
TRBV29-1	TRBJ2-7	CSVEDTTGRDSYEQYF
TRBV19	TRBJ1-1	CASSTPRGQGIAEAFF
TRBV7-8	TRBJ1-1	CASSFGTGVNTEAFF
TRBV4-1	TRBJ2-2	CASSIGTGAGELFF
TRBV29-1	TRBJ1-1	CSVTRTVPMNTEAFF